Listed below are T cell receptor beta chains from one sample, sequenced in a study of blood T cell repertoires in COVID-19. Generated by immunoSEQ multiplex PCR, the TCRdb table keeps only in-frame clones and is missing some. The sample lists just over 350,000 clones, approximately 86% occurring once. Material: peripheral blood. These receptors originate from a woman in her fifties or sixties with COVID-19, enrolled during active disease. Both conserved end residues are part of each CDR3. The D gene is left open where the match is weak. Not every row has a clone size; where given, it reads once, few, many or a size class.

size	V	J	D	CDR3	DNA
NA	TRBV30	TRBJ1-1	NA	CAWGQGTEAFF	TGTGCCTGGGGGCAGGGTACTGAAGCTTTCTTT
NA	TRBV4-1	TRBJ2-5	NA	CASSLAESLGETQYF	TGCGCCAGCAGCTTAGCGGAATCGCTAGGGGAGACCCAGTACTTC
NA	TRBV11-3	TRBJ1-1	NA	CASSFRHLNTEAFF	TGTGCCAGCAGCTTTCGACACTTGAACACTGAAGCTTTCTTT
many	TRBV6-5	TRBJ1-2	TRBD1	CASSHRGGGYTF	TGTGCCAGCAGCCACAGGGGAGGTGGCTACACCTTC
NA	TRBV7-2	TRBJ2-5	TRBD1	CASSHPRGQETQYF	TGTGCCAGCAGCCACCCCAGGGGGCAAGAGACCCAGTACTTC
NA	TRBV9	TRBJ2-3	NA	CASSPIGGLTDTQYF	TGTGCCAGCAGCCCTATCGGGGGACTGACAGATACGCAGTATTTT
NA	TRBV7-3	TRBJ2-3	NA	CASSPTADTQYF	TGTGCCAGCAGCCCCACGGCAGATACGCAGTATTTT
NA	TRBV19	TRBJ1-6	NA	CARGEQGPNSPLHF	TGTGCCAGAGGGGAACAGGGCCCGAATTCACCCCTCCACTTT
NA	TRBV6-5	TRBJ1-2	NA	CASRRQDGYTF	TGTGCCAGCAGACGACAGGATGGCTACACCTTC
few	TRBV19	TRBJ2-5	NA	CASSIGGLLVETQYF	TGTGCCAGTAGTATAGGGGGGCTCCTGGTTGAGACCCAGTACTTC
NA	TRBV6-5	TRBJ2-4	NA	CASSSRQASTNIQYF	TGTGCCAGCAGTTCACGACAGGCTTCAACAAACATTCAGTACTTC
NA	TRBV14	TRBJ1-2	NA	CASSPAVNYGYTF	TGTGCCAGCAGCCCCGCAGTGAACTATGGCTACACCTTC
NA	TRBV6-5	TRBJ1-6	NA	CASTFKEDSPLHF	TGTGCCAGCACGTTTAAGGAGGATTCACCCCTCCACTTT
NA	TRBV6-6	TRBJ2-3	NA	CASSNPSGVRGEQYF	TGTGCCAGCAGTAACCCGTCGGGGGTCCGGGGTGAGCAGTATTTT
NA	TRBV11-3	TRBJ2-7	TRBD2	CASSSSIGGGYEQYF	TGTGCCAGCAGCTCTTCGATAGGCGGGGGTTACGAGCAGTACTTC
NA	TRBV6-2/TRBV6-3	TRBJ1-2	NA	CASSFPRGGVYGYTF	TGTGCCAGCAGTTTCCCCCGGGGAGGTGTCTATGGCTACACCTTC
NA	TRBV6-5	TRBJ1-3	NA	CASSYSPGSGNTIYF	TGTGCCAGCAGTTACTCGCCGGGATCTGGAAACACCATATATTTT
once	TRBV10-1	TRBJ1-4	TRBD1	CASSFPGQGPNEKLFF	TGCGCCAGCAGTTTCCCGGGACAGGGGCCTAATGAAAAACTGTTTTTT
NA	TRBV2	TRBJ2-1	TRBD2	CASSESTSGGSSYNEQFF	TGTGCCAGCAGTGAATCGACTAGCGGGGGGAGCTCCTACAATGAGCAGTTCTTC
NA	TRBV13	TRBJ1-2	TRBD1	CASSLARDRVNYGYTF	TGTGCCAGCAGCTTAGCCCGGGACAGGGTTAACTATGGCTACACCTTC
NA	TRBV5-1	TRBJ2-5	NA	CASSFAGQTLQETQYF	TGCGCCAGCAGCTTTGCAGGCCAAACCCTCCAAGAGACCCAGTACTTC
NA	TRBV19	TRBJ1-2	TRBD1	CASSIANRDRGYGYTF	TGTGCCAGTAGTATCGCGAACCGGGACAGGGGATATGGCTACACCTTC
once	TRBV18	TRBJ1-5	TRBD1	CASSTTPGTGLSNQPQHF	TGTGCCAGCTCCACAACTCCCGGGACAGGGCTTAGCAATCAGCCCCAGCATTTT
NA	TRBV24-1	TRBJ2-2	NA	CATSDPRDFGAGELFF	TGTGCCACCAGTGACCCCCGGGATTTTGGGGCCGGGGAGCTGTTTTTT
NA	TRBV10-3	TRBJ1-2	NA	CAIKEELPNYGYTF	TGTGCCATCAAAGAAGAGCTTCCTAACTATGGCTACACCTTC
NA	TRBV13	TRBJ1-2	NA	CASSFGIPTKEDGYTF	TGTGCCAGCAGCTTCGGAATCCCGACCAAGGAGGATGGCTACACCTTC
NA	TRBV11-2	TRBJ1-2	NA	CASVSLRDKYNYGYTF	TGTGCCAGCGTTTCGCTAAGGGACAAGTATAACTATGGCTACACCTTC
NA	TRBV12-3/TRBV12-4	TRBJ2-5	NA	CASIRTMGQTQYF	TGTGCCAGCATCCGGACCATGGGGCAGACCCAGTACTTC
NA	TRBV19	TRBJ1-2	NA	CASTDLRGQRVPKGYTF	TGTGCCAGTACAGACCTTCGAGGACAGAGAGTACCAAAGGGCTACACCTTC
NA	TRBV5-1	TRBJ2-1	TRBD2	CASSFLAGGDGNEQFF	TGCGCCAGCAGTTTTCTAGCGGGGGGCGACGGCAATGAGCAGTTCTTC
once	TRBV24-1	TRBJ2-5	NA	CATYESEVTYQETQYF	TGTGCCACCTACGAAAGCGAGGTAACGTACCAAGAGACCCAGTACTTC
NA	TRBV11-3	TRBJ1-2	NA	CASSLAIWAEDYGYTF	TGTGCCAGCAGCTTAGCCATTTGGGCAGAAGACTATGGCTACACCTTC
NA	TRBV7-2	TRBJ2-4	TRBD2	CASSLSGGILAKNIQYF	TGTGCCAGCAGCTTATCGGGGGGTATACTAGCCAAAAACATTCAGTACTTC
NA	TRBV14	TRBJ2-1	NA	CASSQGWLRHKEQFF	TGTGCCAGCAGCCAAGGGTGGTTACGTCACAAAGAGCAGTTCTTC
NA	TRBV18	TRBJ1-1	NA	CASSPRQAESTEAFF	TGTGCCAGCTCCCCTAGACAGGCGGAAAGCACTGAAGCTTTCTTT
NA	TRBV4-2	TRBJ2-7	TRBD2	CASSQARTSDYSYEQYF	TGTGCCAGCAGCCAGGCTCGGACTAGCGATTACTCCTACGAGCAGTACTTC
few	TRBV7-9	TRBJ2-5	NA	CATSPAGQEETQYF	TGTGCCACCTCACCAGCAGGGCAAGAGGAGACCCAGTACTTC
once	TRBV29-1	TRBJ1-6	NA	CSVEEAEDCRIQYLVNSPLHF	TGCAGCGTTGAAGAGGCAGAGGACTGCAGAATACAATACCTTGTGAATTCACCCCTCCACTTT
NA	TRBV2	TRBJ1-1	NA	CASSEETDTEAFF	TGTGCCAGCAGTGAAGAGACAGACACTGAAGCTTTCTTT
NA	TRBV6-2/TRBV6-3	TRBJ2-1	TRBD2	CASSYLGLASNEQFF	TGTGCCAGCAGTTACTTGGGACTAGCTAGCAATGAGCAGTTCTTC
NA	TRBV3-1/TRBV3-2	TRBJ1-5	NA	CASSQGRVSLPQHF	TGTGCCAGCAGCCAAGGCAGGGTTAGTTTGCCCCAGCATTTT
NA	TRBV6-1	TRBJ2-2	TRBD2	CASSGLGLAGGTGELFF	TGTGCCAGCAGTGGCCTGGGACTAGCGGGGGGGACCGGGGAGCTGTTTTTT